This entry lists 8 T cell receptor beta chains sequenced from one sample in a study of shared clonotypes between healthy human individuals. Libraries were prepared by immunoSEQ multiplex PCR; TCRdb keeps only in-frame clonotypes and omits some of them. The sample yields 550,000 to 800,000 clones, around 90% seen once. Sample: memory CD8+ T cells from PBMCs. Documented subset: CD45RO+ cells pooled with CCR7-negative TemRA cells. The receptor source for this set is a man between 18 and 35 years old in good health. Some clones in this sample may be carry-over from other donors' samples.

This clone came up once. The gene calls are TRBV7-9 and TRBJ2-7; 9 nucleotides line up with TRBD1. V shed 4 bases and J 3 bases; nucleotides not matched to a gene: 4. The CDR3 extends over 14 amino acids. CDR1 and CDR2 (germline): SEHNR, FQNEAQ (reference sequence). CDR3 in DNA: TGTGCCAGCAGCTGGGACAGGGACAACTACGAGCAGTACTTC. Translating it yields CASSWDRDNYEQYF.

The table lists this clone with a count of one. The gene calls are TRBV6-1 and TRBJ2-7, with TRBD2 matching over 10 bases. V was clipped by 2 bases and J by 6 bases; unmatched bases: 7. Looked up from germline, CDR1 is MNHNS and CDR2 is SASEGT. The CDR3 runs 15 residues. This chain's CDR3 is CASSELLAGASEQYF. The CDR3 DNA reads TGTGCCAGCAGTGAATTGCTAGCGGGAGCCTCCGAGCAGTACTTC.

The V and J genes are TRBV27 and TRBJ2-1; 9 nucleotides align to TRBD2. Trimming cost V 5 bases and J 2 bases; bases outside gene matches: 4. The length of the CDR3 is 15 residues. CDR1 MNHEY and CDR2 SMNVEV come from the germline V gene (reference sequence). The CDR3 here is CASSRTSATYNEQFF. CDR3 sequence (DNA): TGTGCCAGCAGTCGGACTAGCGCTACCTACAATGAGCAGTTCTTC.

This sequence joins TRBV4-1 and TRBJ2-1, with 10 bases fitting TRBD1. The CDR3 consists of 18 residues. Germline V gives CDR1 MGHRA, CDR2 YSYEKL. V shed 5 bases, J shed 7 bases, and the junction held 17 bases outside the gene matches. CDR3 DNA: TGCGCCAGCAGCTACATTCAACCACCGGGACAGGGGAGGAATGAGCAGTTCTTC. Translated: CASSYIQPPGQGRNEQFF.

This rearrangement joins TRBV9 to TRBJ1-2; possible D gene TRBD1, 5 bases. Trimming took off 4 bases at V and 4 bases at J, with 8 bases between the two ends. CDR3 length: 12 residues. Germline CDR1 SGDLS, CDR2 YYNGEE. CDR3 sequence reads: CASSSQGYGYTF. In nucleotides, the CDR3 is TGTGCCAGCAGCTCTCAGGGCTATGGCTACACCTTC.

V is TRBV9 and J is TRBJ1-5; D call uncertain. Germline values: CDR1 SGDLS, CDR2 YYNGEE. Deletions cut 3 bases from V and 0 bases from J, with 7 bases between. This CDR3 is 14 amino acids long. DNA of the CDR3: TGTGCCAGCAGCGAGAGGGATAGCAATCAGCCCCAGCATTTT. Its translation: CASSERDSNQPQHF.

This chain connects TRBV7-9 to TRBJ2-2; no firm D call. The germline V gene encodes CDR1 SEHNR and CDR2 FQNEAQ (reference sequence). V gave up 5 bases and J gave up 2 bases, with 12 bases separating them. The CDR3 totals 15 residues. CDR3 amino acids: CASSHARLNTGELFF. Here the CDR3 DNA reads TGTGCCAGCAGCCATGCCCGACTTAACACCGGGGAGCTGTTTTTT.

V is TRBV4-1 and J is TRBJ2-2, with TRBD2 as a possible D gene (6 bases). Germline CDR1 reads MGHRA; CDR2 reads YSYEKL. V was shortened by 2 bases and J by 6 bases, with 19 bases between the two germline ends. The CDR3 has 17 residues. DNA for the CDR3: TGCGCCAGCAGCCAAAGGACTATCGAAACCAACTCCGGGGAGCTGTTTTTT. Translation: CASSQRTIETNSGELFF.